This T cell receptor beta chain was profiled in a study of T cell repertoires in cytomegalovirus infection (dated by TCRdb to about 2019). About the study as a whole: The HLA type of each donor mattered for the analysis, because public TCR beta signatures pointed to carriage of CMV infection along with the matching HLA type. Study-wide conclusions, independent of this receptor: The ex vivo response was dominated by HLA-C-restricted CMV-specific TCR beta clonotypes, which also provided the single most frequent clonotype in two of eight donors. In both this cohort and an independent cohort of more than 350 donors, the cumulative frequency of public TCR beta family members distinguished carriers of CMV infection plus the relevant HLA type.

This clonotype was picked up a small number of times. Which antigen it targets is not known. Base qualities are not recorded, but no much larger clone differs from it by a single base. The sample was run on an Illumina HiSeq 1500. The raw public reads went through TCRdb reprocessing: fastp at Q25, MiXCR clone calling, in-frame beta chains kept. When rows share a CDR3 protein, they turn into one entry using the most common DNA and genes. This sample gives approximately 500,000 distinct CDR3 sequences in total; 26% of them show up just once. The ten top clones hold roughly an eighth of the sample. This receptor was identified in a human donor in good health (CMV status not recorded). Some clones in this sample may be carry-over from other donors' samples. Sequencing used PBMCs.

The CDR3 region has the sequence CASSPDGGPRTEAFF. The sequenced DNA: TGTGCCAGCAGTCCCGACGGAGGACCAAGGACTGAAGCTTTCTTT. The chain is made from TRBV12-3 or TRBV12-4 and TRBJ1-1; the D gene remains uncertain. The CDR3 has 15 amino acids, counting the end cysteine and phenylalanine. Of all the DNA, just the CDR3 is kept, 45 bases in frame from base 1. Trimming removed 5 bases from V and 5 bases from J, leaving 18 bases between the germline ends.